The source of this T cell receptor (beta chain) is a study of cytomegalovirus exposure and HLA in healthy donors. This CDR3 spans 13 amino acids. The germline CDR1 and CDR2 sequences are WSHSY and SAAADI. Trimming shortened V by 8 bases and J by 5 bases, and 15 bases separated the two germline ends. PCR involved 60 Vbeta and 13 Jbeta primers. Assay used: immunoSEQ multiplex PCR; TCRdb lists only in-frame clones, some missing. The sample has tens of thousands of clones, about two thirds seen once. The sequencing input was PBMCs. This receptor was taken from a woman aged 45-59 years in good health and CMV-seropositive. The V call is TRBV10-2, the J call TRBJ1-1; D gene uncertain. CDR3 DNA sequence: TGCGCCAGCGGGGAGACAAGACGGACTGAAGCTTTCTTT. Its protein is CASGETRRTEAFF.